These 5 T cell receptor beta chains were all obtained from the same sample, sequenced in a study of blood T cell repertoires in COVID-19. Assay used: immunoSEQ multiplex PCR; TCRdb lists only in-frame clones, some missing. The sample includes around 200,000 clones, 86% seen only once; the top ten take roughly 2%. Sample: peripheral blood. The receptors here all came from a woman aged 45-65 years with acute or convalescent COVID-19.

The V and J genes are TRBV30 and TRBJ1-3; 10 bases are shared with TRBD1. CDR1 and CDR2 (germline): GTSNPN, SVGIG (reference sequence). V trimming: 2 bases; J trimming: 3 bases; junction bases outside the gene matches: 7. The CDR3 has 16 residues. As DNA, the CDR3 is TGTGCCTGGAGTTTACGACAGGGGGCGTATGGAAACACCATATATTTT. This sequence encodes CAWSLRQGAYGNTIYF.

This clone has a single count. This chain connects TRBV30 to TRBJ2-2; possible D gene TRBD2, 5 bases. This CDR3 is built from 14 residues. Germline loops: CDR1 GTSNPN, CDR2 SVGIG (reference sequence). Trimming took off 4 bases at V and 5 bases at J, with 14 bases between the two ends. The chain's CDR3 is CAWNQYTGTGELFF. DNA of the CDR3: TGTGCCTGGAATCAGTACACGGGGACCGGGGAGCTGTTTTTT.

J is TRBJ2-5 and V is TRBV7-2; D possibly corresponds to TRBD2 (5 bases). CDR1 SGHTA and CDR2 FQGNSA come from the germline V gene. Between the trimmed V and J ends, which lost 0 bases and 5 bases, there was a span of 10 bases. The CDR3 is 14 residues long. The CDR3 region is CASSLAPSRETQYF. For the CDR3, the DNA is TGTGCCAGCAGCTTAGCCCCTAGCCGGGAGACCCAGTACTTC.

The rearrangement uses TRBV18 and TRBJ1-1; D is possibly TRBD1 (6 bases). CDR1 and CDR2 from the germline V gene are KGHSH and LQKENI. The CDR3 consists of 13 residues. Trimming removed 3 bases from V and 4 bases from J, with 9 bases in between. CDR3 sequence reads: CASSPMDSTEAFF. CDR3 DNA sequence: TGTGCCAGCTCACCGATGGACAGCACTGAAGCTTTCTTT.

This chain connects TRBV2 to TRBJ1-5, with D maybe TRBD1 (6 bases). Germline-derived CDR1 and CDR2 are SNHLY and FYNNEI. CDR3 size: 13 residues. V was shortened by 6 bases and J by 4 bases, with 10 bases between the two germline ends. In nucleotides, the CDR3 is TGTGCCAGCAGGTGGGACATAAATCAGCCCCAGCATTTT. It codes for CASRWDINQPQHF.